This T cell receptor (beta chain) came from a study of T cells in Graves' hyperthyroidism and ophthalmopathy. This CDR3 has 14 amino acids. V dropped 2 bases and J dropped 5 bases, with 12 bases sitting between them. Germline V gives CDR1 LNHDA, CDR2 SQIVND (reference sequence). Clinical symptoms, serum thyroxine and TRAb, thyroid ultrasound and orbital computed tomography together formed the diagnostic basis. Each 10 ml fresh peripheral blood draw supplied the PBMCs. This clonotype was detected ten times or more. The antigen remains undetermined. Study-wide results and caveats: Stable hyperthyroidism was separated from ophthalmopathy by a model based on 13 V-J features.

Amplified TCR beta CDR3 regions derived from RNA transcripts. HTBI primers drove first-round RT-PCR of the TCR CDR3. TCRdb reanalysed the multiplex PCR reads using MiXCR and keeps one entry per CDR3 protein. Among hundreds of thousands of distinct CDR3 sequences listed, over 15% were seen once. The TCR was taken from a woman aged 55-70 years with Graves' ophthalmopathy. Sequencing was carried out using blood. This chain connects TRBV19 to TRBJ2-5, with D perhaps matching TRBD1 or TRBD2 (5 bases each). The CDR3, as DNA: TGTGCCAGTAGTATATGGGGGTCGGGGGAGACCCAGTACTTC. Residues: CASSIWGSGETQYF.